Detailed here is one T cell receptor beta chain. This CDR3 comprises 15 residues. The V gene's germline CDR1 is SGHNT and CDR2 YYREEE (reference sequence). The trim removed 4 bases at V and 3 bases at J, leaving 10 bases unmatched. Sequencing was performed with immunoSEQ multiplex PCR; in TCRdb, only in-frame clones are kept and a portion is missing. The table shows over 400,000 clones, with about 88% occurring only once. The data were obtained in a study of blood T cell repertoires in COVID-19. The chain is built from TRBV5-4 and TRBJ2-7; TRBD2 matches at 7 bases. The TCR originated in a woman aged 50 to 65 with COVID-19, enrolled during active disease. Sample: peripheral blood. The CDR3 DNA reads TGTGCCAGCAGCCCGGGGGGAGGGGTCGTCTACGAGCAGTACTTC. Its protein product is CASSPGGGVVYEQYF.